A selection of T cell receptor beta chains follows, all from one sample in a study of beta chain features in type 1 diabetes. The data were produced by immunoSEQ multiplex PCR, yet TCRdb's version contains in-frame clones alone and is incomplete. The table has around 300,000 clones, 8% seen once. The specimen was central memory CD4+ T cells from blood. The origin of the receptors is a woman younger than 35 in good health. Both conserved end residues are part of each CDR3. The D gene is left open where the match is weak. Rows may omit the clone size; those that give it use once, few, many or a size class.

J | size | D | V | CDR3 | DNA
TRBJ1-2 | few | . | TRBV5-6 | CASSSGQRDYGYTF | TGTGCCAGCAGTTCCGGACAGCGAGACTATGGCTACACCTTC
TRBJ2-6 | . | TRBD1 | TRBV5-4 | CASSRGTGTGSGANVLTF | TGTGCCAGCAGCCGGGGGACAGGGACAGGCTCTGGGGCCAACGTCCTGACTTTC
TRBJ1-5 | . | TRBD1 | TRBV5-1 | CASSLQGFEPQHF | TGCGCCAGCAGCTTACAGGGGTTTGAGCCCCAGCATTTT
TRBJ1-3 | . | . | TRBV20-1 | CSAYGRNTIYF | TGCAGTGCTTACGGACGAAACACCATATATTTT
TRBJ1-4 | . | TRBD1 | TRBV4-3 | CASSVHRGFNEKLFF | TGCGCCAGCAGCGTACACAGGGGGTTTAATGAAAAACTGTTTTTT
TRBJ1-5 | few | . | TRBV27 | CASSSSLRDSNQPQHF | TGTGCCAGCAGTTCAAGCCTCCGGGACAGCAATCAGCCCCAGCATTTT
TRBJ1-2 | . | TRBD1 | TRBV6-5 | CASSWTGFDGYTF | TGTGCCAGCAGTTGGACAGGGTTCGATGGCTACACCTTC
TRBJ2-3 | . | TRBD2 | TRBV7-8 | CASSLAGLASSTDTQYF | TGTGCCAGCAGCTTAGCAGGACTAGCGTCTAGCACAGATACGCAGTATTTT
TRBJ2-5 | many | . | TRBV5-4 | CASSRGGTEETQYF | TGTGCCAGCAGCCGGGGGGGGACAGAAGAGACCCAGTACTTC
TRBJ2-2 | . | . | TRBV5-1 | CASSILASGELFF | TGCGCCAGCAGCATACTAGCATCAGGGGAGCTGTTTTTT
TRBJ2-3 | . | . | TRBV7-2 | CASSLRLASTDTQYF | TGTGCCAGCAGCTTGAGGCTAGCGAGCACAGATACGCAGTATTTT
TRBJ2-3 | . | TRBD2 | TRBV5-1 | CASSPGLARPADTQYF | TGCGCCAGCAGCCCAGGACTAGCGCGTCCTGCAGATACGCAGTATTTT
TRBJ1-1 | few | TRBD1 | TRBV7-9 | CASSRARDRDTEAFF | TGTGCCAGCAGCCGTGCGAGGGACAGGGACACTGAAGCTTTCTTT
TRBJ2-3 | few | TRBD2 | TRBV7-8 | CASSFLRLSGSTDTQYF | TGTGCCAGCAGCTTTCTCCGTTTGAGCGGGAGTACAGATACGCAGTATTTT
TRBJ1-1 | few | . | TRBV7-9 | CASSLDWDTEAFF | TGTGCCAGCAGCCTTGACTGGGACACTGAAGCTTTCTTT
TRBJ2-1 | . | . | TRBV11-2 | CASSLRTTLYNEQFF | TGTGCCAGCAGCCTGCGGACTACCCTCTACAATGAGCAGTTCTTC
TRBJ1-2 | many | . | TRBV2 | CASGLGDSPSTF | TGTGCCAGCGGGCTTGGAGACAGCCCCTCGACCTTC
TRBJ2-5 | . | TRBD2 | TRBV5-1 | CASSAGLARTQYF | TGCGCCAGCAGCGCGGGACTAGCGCGGACCCAGTACTTC
TRBJ1-4 | many | TRBD1 | TRBV6-5 | CASSSHGTGEKLFF | TGTGCCAGCAGTTCCCACGGGACAGGTGAAAAACTGTTTTTT
TRBJ1-5 | few | TRBD1 | TRBV30 | CAWSFGTGAGNQPQHF | TGTGCCTGGAGTTTCGGGACAGGGGCGGGCAATCAGCCCCAGCATTTT
TRBJ1-2 | few | . | TRBV12-1 | CASSSEREAGYGYTF | TGTGCCAGCAGCTCCGAGAGGGAAGCCGGCTATGGCTACACCTTC
TRBJ1-3 | few | . | TRBV7-8 | CASSLVTSAGSGNTIYF | TGTGCCAGCAGCTTAGTGACCTCGGCTGGCTCTGGAAACACCATATATTTT
TRBJ1-2 | . | TRBD1 | TRBV30 | CAWSVSGTGSYTF | TGTGCCTGGAGTGTATCCGGGACAGGGAGCTACACCTTC
TRBJ2-7 | . | TRBD2 | TRBV30 | CALTSGGTYEQYF | TGTGCCCTAACTAGCGGGGGAACCTACGAGCAGTACTTC
TRBJ1-2 | . | . | TRBV7-3 | CASSLGPWYGYTF | TGTGCCAGCAGCTTAGGGCCTTGGTATGGCTACACCTTC
TRBJ2-4 | . | . | TRBV6-5 | CAARDTAKNIQYF | TGTGCCGCCAGGGATACGGCCAAAAACATTCAGTACTTC
TRBJ1-1 | few | . | TRBV18 | CASSPNAADTEAFF | TGTGCCAGCTCACCGAACGCAGCAGACACTGAAGCTTTCTTT
TRBJ2-3 | few | TRBD1 | TRBV5-1 | CASSSQGFTDTQYF | TGCGCCAGCAGCTCACAGGGGTTCACAGATACGCAGTATTTT
TRBJ2-1 | . | TRBD2 | TRBV4-2 | CASSTTSGSRDEQFF | TGTGCCAGCAGTACGACTAGCGGGAGTAGGGATGAGCAGTTCTTC
TRBJ2-3 | few | TRBD2 | TRBV9 | CASSSKLAGFTDTQYF | TGTGCCAGCAGCTCCAAACTAGCGGGTTTCACAGATACGCAGTATTTT
TRBJ2-5 | few | . | TRBV6-5 | CASSRDRMETETQYF | TGTGCCAGCAGTCGGGACCGTATGGAGACGGAGACCCAGTACTTC
TRBJ2-1 | few | TRBD1 | TRBV2 | CASSEGQSSYNEQFF | TGTGCCAGCAGTGAGGGACAGAGCTCCTACAATGAGCAGTTCTTC
TRBJ1-5 | . | . | TRBV7-3 | CASSSQAGVEAQHF | TGTGCCAGCAGCTCCCAGGCCGGGGTGGAAGCCCAGCATTTT
TRBJ2-5 | . | . | TRBV5-6 | CASSSLSWGVQETQYF | TGTGCCAGCAGCTCCCTCTCTTGGGGGGTTCAAGAGACCCAGTACTTC
TRBJ1-4 | . | . | TRBV27 | CASSLFATGDGEKLFF | TGTGCCAGCAGTTTATTTGCGACAGGAGACGGCGAAAAACTGTTTTTT
TRBJ1-1 | few | . | TRBV25-1 | CASSDQGLDTEAFF | TGTGCCAGCAGTGACCAGGGGTTGGACACTGAAGCTTTCTTT
TRBJ2-7 | . | . | TRBV15 | CATSGQPAYEQYF | TGTGCCACCAGCGGGCAACCTGCCTACGAGCAGTACTTC
TRBJ2-1 | few | . | TRBV5-8 | CASSRRGYNEQFF | TGTGCCAGCAGCCGCCGGGGCTACAATGAGCAGTTCTTC
TRBJ2-3 | few | TRBD1 | TRBV29-1 | CSLVGFDRAADTQYF | TGCAGCCTGGTTGGATTTGACAGGGCTGCAGATACGCAGTATTTT
TRBJ2-2 | . | . | TRBV6-6 | CASSQDWNTGELFF | TGTGCCAGCAGTCAGGACTGGAACACCGGGGAGCTGTTTTTT
TRBJ1-1 | many | . | TRBV10-3 | CAISESASLGTEAFF | TGTGCCATCAGTGAGTCAGCATCCTTGGGGACTGAAGCTTTCTTT
TRBJ1-1 | . | . | TRBV11-2 | CASSLQGGMNTEAFF | TGTGCCAGCAGCTTACAGGGTGGCATGAACACTGAAGCTTTCTTT
TRBJ2-1 | . | . | TRBV5-1 | CASRETVGLGNEQFF | TGCGCCAGCAGAGAGACAGTGGGGCTCGGGAATGAGCAGTTCTTC
TRBJ1-1 | . | . | TRBV5-1 | CASSRQQNTEAFF | TGCGCCAGCAGCCGGCAACAGAACACTGAAGCTTTCTTT
TRBJ1-4 | few | TRBD1 | TRBV18 | CASSPDREDEKLFF | TGTGCCAGCTCACCAGACAGGGAGGATGAAAAACTGTTTTTT
TRBJ2-3 | many | . | TRBV4-3 | CASSQGLGADTQYF | TGCGCCAGCAGCCAAGGACTCGGGGCAGATACGCAGTATTTT
TRBJ2-5 | . | . | TRBV15 | CATSPIFFETQYF | TGTGCCACCAGCCCCATTTTTTTCGAGACCCAGTACTTC
TRBJ2-1 | few | . | TRBV14 | CASSRWMMNEQFF | TGTGCCAGCAGTCGGTGGATGATGAATGAGCAGTTCTTC
TRBJ1-4 | . | . | TRBV4-3 | CASSQGPGALNEKLFF | TGCGCCAGCAGCCAAGGGCCAGGAGCGCTTAATGAAAAACTGTTTTTT
TRBJ2-1 | many | TRBD2 | TRBV23-1 | CASSHPTSGRYNEQFF | TGCGCCAGCAGTCACCCGACTAGCGGGCGATACAATGAGCAGTTCTTC
TRBJ2-6 | medium-sized | TRBD2 | TRBV19 | CASSSGLAGSGANVLTF | TGTGCCAGTAGTTCGGGACTAGCGGGTTCTGGGGCCAACGTCCTGACTTTC